A selection of T cell receptor beta chains follows, all from one sample in a study of beta chain features in type 1 diabetes. The table came from immunoSEQ multiplex PCR; TCRdb's copy has only in-frame clones and leaves some out. Here the sample spans about 290,000 clones, about 8.5% being singletons. Sequenced material: central memory CD4+ T cells from blood. The origin of the receptors is a woman under 30 in good health. Both conserved end residues are part of each CDR3.

j_call: TRBJ2-3
v_call: TRBV4-2
cdr3_aa: CASSYSTDTQYF

j_call: TRBJ2-7
v_call: TRBV18
cdr3_aa: CASSGQGYEQYF

j_call: TRBJ1-1
v_call: TRBV6-1
cdr3_aa: CATSPGQGGGTEAFF

j_call: TRBJ1-4
v_call: TRBV2
cdr3_aa: CASMDEKLFF

j_call: TRBJ2-7
v_call: TRBV7-2
cdr3_aa: CASSLAGALEQYF

j_call: TRBJ1-2
v_call: TRBV30
cdr3_aa: CAWSAQTANYGYTF

j_call: TRBJ1-3
v_call: TRBV4-1
cdr3_aa: CASRPGVEAGNTIYF

j_call: TRBJ1-2
v_call: TRBV4-1
cdr3_aa: CASSQVGPRGSNYGYTF

j_call: TRBJ1-1
v_call: TRBV11-3
cdr3_aa: CASSLGGTENTEAFF

j_call: TRBJ2-7
v_call: TRBV18
cdr3_aa: CASSIGTSGDYEQYF

j_call: TRBJ2-1
v_call: TRBV7-2
cdr3_aa: CASSAYRGSEQFF

j_call: .
v_call: TRBV20-1
cdr3_aa: CSARPGNEQYF

j_call: TRBJ2-1
v_call: TRBV2
cdr3_aa: CASSVFPGAEEQFF

j_call: TRBJ1-1
v_call: TRBV15
cdr3_aa: CATSRSTLGQLNTEAFF

j_call: TRBJ1-1
v_call: TRBV10-3
cdr3_aa: CAISESADLNTEAFF

j_call: TRBJ2-1
v_call: TRBV19
cdr3_aa: CASSIRVNEQFF

j_call: TRBJ2-4
v_call: TRBV5-5
cdr3_aa: CASSVRTGSKNIQYF

j_call: TRBJ2-2
v_call: TRBV7-2
cdr3_aa: CASSPVTGPGELFF

j_call: TRBJ2-1
v_call: TRBV15
cdr3_aa: CATSRGDVYNEQFF

j_call: TRBJ1-5
v_call: TRBV30
cdr3_aa: CAWTQGGYSNQPQHF

j_call: TRBJ2-5
v_call: TRBV7-9
cdr3_aa: CASSLMETQYF

j_call: TRBJ1-1
v_call: TRBV7-2
cdr3_aa: CASSLLAFF

j_call: TRBJ2-1
v_call: TRBV7-3
cdr3_aa: CASSSGASFNEQFF

j_call: TRBJ1-5
v_call: TRBV12-5
cdr3_aa: CASGFGDSNQPQHF

j_call: TRBJ2-6
v_call: TRBV12-5
cdr3_aa: CASGTSSGANVLTF

j_call: TRBJ2-5
v_call: TRBV5-6
cdr3_aa: CASSLRGIGTGQYF

j_call: TRBJ2-7
v_call: TRBV18
cdr3_aa: CASSPGREQYF

j_call: TRBJ1-1
v_call: TRBV7-3
cdr3_aa: CASSSSGQGTEAFF

j_call: TRBJ2-1
v_call: TRBV6-6
cdr3_aa: CASSYSGEGNNEQFF

j_call: TRBJ2-1
v_call: TRBV5-1
cdr3_aa: CASSVGMRQTYNEQFF

j_call: TRBJ1-2
v_call: TRBV29-1
cdr3_aa: CSVVSWTVDYGYTF

j_call: TRBJ1-2
v_call: TRBV5-4
cdr3_aa: CASSFDRGRLYGYTF

j_call: TRBJ1-5
v_call: TRBV18
cdr3_aa: CASSPQHAEPQHF

j_call: TRBJ1-2
v_call: TRBV29-1
cdr3_aa: CSAHRDVDYGYTF

j_call: TRBJ2-1
v_call: TRBV7-2
cdr3_aa: CASSLARQGAEFF

j_call: TRBJ2-6
v_call: TRBV7-2
cdr3_aa: CASSQDVRGRASGANVLTF

j_call: TRBJ1-6
v_call: TRBV25-1
cdr3_aa: CASSDPAGPGPLHF

j_call: TRBJ2-3
v_call: TRBV7-7
cdr3_aa: CASSPGTSGSTDTQYF

j_call: TRBJ1-6
v_call: TRBV19
cdr3_aa: CASAGRLNSPLHF

j_call: TRBJ2-3
v_call: TRBV29-1
cdr3_aa: CSVARGSSTDTQYF

j_call: TRBJ2-3
v_call: TRBV11-2
cdr3_aa: CASSPRASGRDTQYF

j_call: TRBJ2-2
v_call: TRBV18
cdr3_aa: CASSSTDTGELFF

j_call: TRBJ2-4
v_call: TRBV25-1
cdr3_aa: CASSASGTLNIQYF

j_call: TRBJ2-6
v_call: TRBV9
cdr3_aa: CASSVVGHRSGANVLTF

j_call: TRBJ2-3
v_call: TRBV7-7
cdr3_aa: CASSLEGADTQYF

j_call: TRBJ2-5
v_call: TRBV7-2
cdr3_aa: CASSLQRLAGGRETQYF

j_call: TRBJ2-1
v_call: TRBV14
cdr3_aa: CASSQELFRGRASYNEQFF